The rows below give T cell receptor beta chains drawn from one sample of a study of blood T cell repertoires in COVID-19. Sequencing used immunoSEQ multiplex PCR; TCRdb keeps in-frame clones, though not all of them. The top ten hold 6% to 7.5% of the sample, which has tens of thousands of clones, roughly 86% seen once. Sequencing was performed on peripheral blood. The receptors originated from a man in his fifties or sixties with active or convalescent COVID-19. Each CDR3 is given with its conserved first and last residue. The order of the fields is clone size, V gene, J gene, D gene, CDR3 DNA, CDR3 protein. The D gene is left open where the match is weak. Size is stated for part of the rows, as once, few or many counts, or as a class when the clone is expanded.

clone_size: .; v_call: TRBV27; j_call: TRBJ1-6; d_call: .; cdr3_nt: TGTGCCAGCAGTTTAGGACAGACTGATAATTCACCCCTCCACTTT; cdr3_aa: CASSLGQTDNSPLHF
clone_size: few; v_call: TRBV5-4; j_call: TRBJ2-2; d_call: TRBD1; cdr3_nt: TGTGCCAGCAGCGTTGGGGGGACAGGGTCCCACACCGGGGAGCTGTTTTTT; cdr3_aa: CASSVGGTGSHTGELFF
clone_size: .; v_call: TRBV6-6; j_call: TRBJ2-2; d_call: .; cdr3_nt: TGTGCCAGCAGCGGGACACCTCCGAACACCGGGGAGCTGTTTTTT; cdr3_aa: CASSGTPPNTGELFF
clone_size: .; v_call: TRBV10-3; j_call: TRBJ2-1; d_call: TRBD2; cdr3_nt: TGTGCCATCACTCGGGGGGGATTCGATCGGAATGAGCAGTTCTTC; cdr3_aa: CAITRGGFDRNEQFF
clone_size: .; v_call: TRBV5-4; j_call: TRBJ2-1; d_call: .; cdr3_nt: TGTGCCAGCAGCTTAAATACCGGCTCCTACAATGAGCAGTTCTTC; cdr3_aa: CASSLNTGSYNEQFF
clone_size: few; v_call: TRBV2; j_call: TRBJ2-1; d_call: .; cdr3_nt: TGTGCTTACCGGGACAACGCTAACAATGAGCAGTTCTTC; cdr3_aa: CAYRDNANNEQFF
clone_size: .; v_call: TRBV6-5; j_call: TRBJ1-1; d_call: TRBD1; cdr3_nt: TGTGCCAGCAGTTCGACAGGGATCACTGAAGCTTTCTTT; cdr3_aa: CASSSTGITEAFF
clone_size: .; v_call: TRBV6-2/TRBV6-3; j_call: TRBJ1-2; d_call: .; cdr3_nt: TGTGCCAGCAGTTACGAGTTATATGGCTACACCTTC; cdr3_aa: CASSYELYGYTF
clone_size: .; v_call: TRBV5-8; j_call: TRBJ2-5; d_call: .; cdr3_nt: TGTGCCAGCAGCCCAGGACAGATCCAAGAGACCCAGTACTTC; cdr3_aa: CASSPGQIQETQYF
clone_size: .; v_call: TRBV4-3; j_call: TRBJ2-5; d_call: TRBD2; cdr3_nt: TGCGCCAGCAGCCAAGAAGGGCTAGCGGAACAAGAGACCCAGTACTTC; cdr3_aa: CASSQEGLAEQETQYF
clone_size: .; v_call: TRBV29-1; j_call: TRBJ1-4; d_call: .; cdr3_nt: TGCAGCGTTTCGGCCAGGGCTAATGAAAAACTGTTTTTT; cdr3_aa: CSVSARANEKLFF
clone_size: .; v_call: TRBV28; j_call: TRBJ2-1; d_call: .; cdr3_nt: TGTGCCAGCAGTCCCCCCGGCGGCCGCTCCTACAATGAGCAGTTCTTC; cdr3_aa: CASSPPGGRSYNEQFF
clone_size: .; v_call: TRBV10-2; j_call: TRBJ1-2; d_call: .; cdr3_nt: TGCGCCAGCAGTGACTCACAGGCGATCTATGGCTACACCTTC; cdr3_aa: CASSDSQAIYGYTF
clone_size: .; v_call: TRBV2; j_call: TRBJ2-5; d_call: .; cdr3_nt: TGTGCCAGCAGTGAAAGTACAGTTCAAGAGACCCAGTACTTC; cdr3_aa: CASSESTVQETQYF
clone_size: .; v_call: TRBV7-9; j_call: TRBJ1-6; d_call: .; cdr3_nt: TGTGCCAGCAGCTTAGTGGAGAATTCACCCCTCCACTTT; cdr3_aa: CASSLVENSPLHF
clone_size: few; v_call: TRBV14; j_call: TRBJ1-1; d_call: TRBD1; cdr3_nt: TGTGCCAGCAGCCAGAGAAAGACAGGGGCGACTGAAGCTTTCTTT; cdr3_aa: CASSQRKTGATEAFF
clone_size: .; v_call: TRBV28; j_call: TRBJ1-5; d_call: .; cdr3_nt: TGTGCCAGCAGAATTATGGGGGCGGGTCAGCCCCAGCATTTT; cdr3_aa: CASRIMGAGQPQHF
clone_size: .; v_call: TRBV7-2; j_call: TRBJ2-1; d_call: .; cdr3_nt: TGTGCCAGCAGCCCGGGACACCTACGCCTCAATGAGCAGTTCTTC; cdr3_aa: CASSPGHLRLNEQFF
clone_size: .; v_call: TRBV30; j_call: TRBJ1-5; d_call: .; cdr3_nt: TGTGCCTGGAGTGTACGGAGGAATCAGCCCCAGCATTTT; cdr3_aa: CAWSVRRNQPQHF
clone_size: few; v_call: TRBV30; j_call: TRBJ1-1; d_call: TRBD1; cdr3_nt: TGTGCCTGGAGTGCTAGGGGACAGGGGGGCGGGACTGAAGCTTTCTTT; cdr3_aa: CAWSARGQGGGTEAFF
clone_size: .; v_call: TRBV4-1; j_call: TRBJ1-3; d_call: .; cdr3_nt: TGCGCCAGCAGCCAAATATCTGGTAGCTCTGGAAACACCATATATTTT; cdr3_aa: CASSQISGSSGNTIYF
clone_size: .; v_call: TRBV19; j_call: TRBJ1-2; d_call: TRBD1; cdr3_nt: TGTGCCAGTACGGGACAGGGAGAGGAGGGCTACACCTTC; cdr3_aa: CASTGQGEEGYTF
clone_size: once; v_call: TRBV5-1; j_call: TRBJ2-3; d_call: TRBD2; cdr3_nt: TGCGCCAGCAGCTTGTTCCTAGCGGGGGGGTTAGAAAGCACAGATACGCAGTATTTT; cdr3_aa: CASSLFLAGGLESTDTQYF
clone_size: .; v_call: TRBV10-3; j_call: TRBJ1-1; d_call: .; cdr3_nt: TGTGCCATCAGTTATCAGGGGACCACTGAAGCTTTCTTT; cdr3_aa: CAISYQGTTEAFF
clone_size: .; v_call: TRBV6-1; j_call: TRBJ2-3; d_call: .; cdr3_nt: TGTGCCAGCAGTGAAGAGGGAGGAAGAACAGATACGCAGTATTTT; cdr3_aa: CASSEEGGRTDTQYF
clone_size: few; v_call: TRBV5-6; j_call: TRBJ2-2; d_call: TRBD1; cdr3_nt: TGTGCCAGCAGCACCGGGACAGGGGTCCTCGGGGAGCTGTTTTTT; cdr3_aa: CASSTGTGVLGELFF
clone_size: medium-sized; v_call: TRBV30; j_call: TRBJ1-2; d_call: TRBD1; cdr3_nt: TGTGCCTGGAGCGTTATACAGGGGAACTATGGCTACACCTTC; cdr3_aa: CAWSVIQGNYGYTF
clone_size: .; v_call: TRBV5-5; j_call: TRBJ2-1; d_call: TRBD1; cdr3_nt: TGTGCCAGCAGCACCGGACAGGGGGCTTACAATGAGCAGTTCTTC; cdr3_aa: CASSTGQGAYNEQFF
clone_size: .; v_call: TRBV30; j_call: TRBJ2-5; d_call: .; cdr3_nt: TGTGCCTGGGCGACAGGTTGGGAGACCCAGTACTTC; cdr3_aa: CAWATGWETQYF
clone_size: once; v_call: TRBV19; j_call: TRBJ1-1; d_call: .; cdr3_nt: TGTGCCAGTAGTATAGCCGAGGGCAGTCACACTGAAGCTTTCTTT; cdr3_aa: CASSIAEGSHTEAFF
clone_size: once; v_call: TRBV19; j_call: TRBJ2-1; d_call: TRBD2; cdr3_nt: TGTGCCAGTAGTCCACAGCCGGGGGGGCTCGGTGAGCAGTTCTTC; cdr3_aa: CASSPQPGGLGEQFF
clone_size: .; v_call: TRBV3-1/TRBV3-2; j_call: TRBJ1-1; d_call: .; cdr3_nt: TGTGCCAGCAGCCAAGTCGGACAGCACGAAGCTTTCTTT; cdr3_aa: CASSQVGQHEAFF
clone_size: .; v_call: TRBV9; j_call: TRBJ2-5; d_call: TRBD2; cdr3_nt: TGTGCCAGCAGCCCCGGGACTAGGGGAGAGACCCAGTACTTC; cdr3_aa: CASSPGTRGETQYF
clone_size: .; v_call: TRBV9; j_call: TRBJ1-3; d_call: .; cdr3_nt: TGTGCCAGCAGCTTGGGGGGCTCTGGAAACACCATATATTTT; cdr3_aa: CASSLGGSGNTIYF
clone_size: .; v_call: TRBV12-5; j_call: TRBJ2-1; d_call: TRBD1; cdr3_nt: TGTGCTAGTGGTCCCGGGGACAGGGGGAGCAATGAGCAGTTCTTC; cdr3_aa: CASGPGDRGSNEQFF
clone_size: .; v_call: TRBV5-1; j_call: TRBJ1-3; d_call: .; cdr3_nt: TGCGCCAGCAGCTTGGCGGGGGTGGCTGGAAACACCATATATTTT; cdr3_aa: CASSLAGVAGNTIYF